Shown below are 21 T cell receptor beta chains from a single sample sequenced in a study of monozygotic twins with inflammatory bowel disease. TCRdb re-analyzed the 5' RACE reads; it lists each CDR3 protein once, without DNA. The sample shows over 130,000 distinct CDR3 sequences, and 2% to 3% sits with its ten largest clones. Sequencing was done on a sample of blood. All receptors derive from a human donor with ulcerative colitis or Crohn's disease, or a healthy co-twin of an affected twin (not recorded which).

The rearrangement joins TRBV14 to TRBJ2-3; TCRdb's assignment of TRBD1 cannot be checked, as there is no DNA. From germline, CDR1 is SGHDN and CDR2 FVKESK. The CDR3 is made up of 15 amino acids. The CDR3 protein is CASIGSREPGRTQYF.

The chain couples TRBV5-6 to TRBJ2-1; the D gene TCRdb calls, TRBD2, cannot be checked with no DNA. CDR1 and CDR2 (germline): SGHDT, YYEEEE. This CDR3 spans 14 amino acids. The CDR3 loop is CASTGSGTYNEQFF.

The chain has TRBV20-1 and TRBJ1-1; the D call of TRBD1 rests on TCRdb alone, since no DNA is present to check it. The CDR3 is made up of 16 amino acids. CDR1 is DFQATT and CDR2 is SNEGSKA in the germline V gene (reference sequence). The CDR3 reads CSARVNLPQGDTEAFF.

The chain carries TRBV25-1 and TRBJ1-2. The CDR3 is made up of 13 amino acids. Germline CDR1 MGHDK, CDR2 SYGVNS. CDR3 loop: CASSESILYGYTF.

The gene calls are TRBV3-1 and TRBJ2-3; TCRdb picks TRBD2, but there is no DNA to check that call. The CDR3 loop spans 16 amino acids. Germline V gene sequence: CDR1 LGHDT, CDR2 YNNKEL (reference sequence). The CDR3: CASSQDLSGGAYTQYF.

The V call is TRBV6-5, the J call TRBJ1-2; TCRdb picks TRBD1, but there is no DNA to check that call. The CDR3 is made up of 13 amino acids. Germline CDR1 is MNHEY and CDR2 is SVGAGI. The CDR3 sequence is CASRAGQPPRYTF.

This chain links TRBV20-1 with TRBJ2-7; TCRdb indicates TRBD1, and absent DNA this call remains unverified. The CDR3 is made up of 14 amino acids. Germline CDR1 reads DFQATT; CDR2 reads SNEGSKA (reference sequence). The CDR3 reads CSAGPGTGAYEQYF.

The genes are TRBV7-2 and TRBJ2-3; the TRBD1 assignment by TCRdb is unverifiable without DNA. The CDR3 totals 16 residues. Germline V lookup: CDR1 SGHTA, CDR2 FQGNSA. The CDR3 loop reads CASSPIGGGYTDTQYF.

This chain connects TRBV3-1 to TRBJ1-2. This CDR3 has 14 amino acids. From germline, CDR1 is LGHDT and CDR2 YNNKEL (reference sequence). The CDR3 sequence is CASSQVRGNQVYTF. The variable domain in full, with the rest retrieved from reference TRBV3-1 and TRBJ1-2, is DTAVSQTPKYLVTQMGNDKSIKCEQNLGHDTMYWYKQDSKKFLKIMFSYNNKELIINETVPNRFSPKSPDKAHLNLHINSLELGDSAVYFCASSQVRGNQVYTFGSGTRLTVV.

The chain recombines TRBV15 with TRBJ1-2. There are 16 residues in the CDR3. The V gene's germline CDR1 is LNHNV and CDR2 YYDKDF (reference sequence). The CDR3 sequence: CATSRDYQELYYGYTF.

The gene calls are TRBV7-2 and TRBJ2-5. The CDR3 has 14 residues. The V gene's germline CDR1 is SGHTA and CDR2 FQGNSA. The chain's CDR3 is CASSLGNGQETQYF.

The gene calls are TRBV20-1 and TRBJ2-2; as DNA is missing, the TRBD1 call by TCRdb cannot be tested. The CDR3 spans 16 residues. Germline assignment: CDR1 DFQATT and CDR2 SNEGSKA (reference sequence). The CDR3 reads CSVREADRGNTGELFF.

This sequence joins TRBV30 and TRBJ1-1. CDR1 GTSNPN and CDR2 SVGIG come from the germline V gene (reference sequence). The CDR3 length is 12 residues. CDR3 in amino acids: CAWAGSNTEAFF.

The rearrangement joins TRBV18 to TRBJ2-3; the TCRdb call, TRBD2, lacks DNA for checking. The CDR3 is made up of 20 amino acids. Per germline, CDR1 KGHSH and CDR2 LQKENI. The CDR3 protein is CASSLGTSGGQAHPTDTQYF.

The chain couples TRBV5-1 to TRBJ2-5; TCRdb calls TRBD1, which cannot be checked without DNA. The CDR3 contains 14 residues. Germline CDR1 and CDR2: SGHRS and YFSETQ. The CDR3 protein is CASSLAGGQETQYF.

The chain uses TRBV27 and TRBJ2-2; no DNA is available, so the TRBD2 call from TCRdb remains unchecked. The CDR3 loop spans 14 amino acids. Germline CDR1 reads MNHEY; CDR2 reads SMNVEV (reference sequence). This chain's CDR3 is CASSYSPRAGELFF.

The CDR3 sequence is CASSADIMNTEAFF. This chain connects TRBV9 to TRBJ1-1. Germline-derived CDR1 and CDR2 are SGDLS and YYNGEE. This CDR3 has 14 amino acids.

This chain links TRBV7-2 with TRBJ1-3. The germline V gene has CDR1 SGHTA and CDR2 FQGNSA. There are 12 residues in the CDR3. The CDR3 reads CASSLSGGTIYF.

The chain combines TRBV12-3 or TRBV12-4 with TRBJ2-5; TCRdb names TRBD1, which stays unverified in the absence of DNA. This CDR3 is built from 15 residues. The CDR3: CASSKQGTAGETQYF.

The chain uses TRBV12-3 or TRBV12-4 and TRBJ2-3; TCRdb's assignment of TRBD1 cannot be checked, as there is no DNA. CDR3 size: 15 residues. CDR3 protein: CASSVAGGATDTQYF.

CDR3 residues: CASSLEPGGQTGELFF. V and J are TRBV5-1 and TRBJ2-2; TCRdb's D call, TRBD2, is unchecked because there is no DNA. The CDR3 runs to 16 residues. The germline V gene encodes CDR1 SGHRS and CDR2 YFSETQ.